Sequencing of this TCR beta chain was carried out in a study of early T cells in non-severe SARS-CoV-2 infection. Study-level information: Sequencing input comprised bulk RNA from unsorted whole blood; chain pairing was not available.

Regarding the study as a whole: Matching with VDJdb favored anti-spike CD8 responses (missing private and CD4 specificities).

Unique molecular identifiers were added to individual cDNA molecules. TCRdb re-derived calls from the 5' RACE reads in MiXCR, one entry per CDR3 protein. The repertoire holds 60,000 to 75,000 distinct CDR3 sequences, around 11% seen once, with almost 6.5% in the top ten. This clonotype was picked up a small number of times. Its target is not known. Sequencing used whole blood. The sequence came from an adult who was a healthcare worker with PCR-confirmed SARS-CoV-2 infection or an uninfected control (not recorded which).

CDR3 in DNA: TGCAGTGCCGTCGGGCGAGGTTTTGATGAAAAACTGTTTTTT. Protein sequence: CSAVGRGFDEKLFF. This sequence joins TRBV20-1 and TRBJ1-4; D remains ambiguous. Per the germline V gene, CDR1 is DFQATT and CDR2 is SNEGSKA (reference sequence). The CDR3 length is 14 residues. V was pared by 6 bases and J by 6 bases, with 17 bases between.